The 23 T cell receptor beta chains in this list originate from one sample, sequenced in a study of T cell changes during pregnancy in multiple sclerosis. TCRdb's copy holds only in-frame clones and misses some; the assay was immunoSEQ multiplex PCR. The sample gives about 92,000 clones, approximately 92% of which show up once; under 3% is in the top ten. Material: peripheral blood, obtained in the first trimester of pregnancy. Receptor source: a female donor with multiple sclerosis, enrolled in a pregnancy study.

This chain connects TRBV7-6 to TRBJ2-7, with TRBD2 as a possible D gene (7 bases). Germline V gives CDR1 SGHVS, CDR2 FNYEAQ. The V gene lost 7 bases and the J gene lost 4 bases, with 17 bases spanning the gap. CDR3 size: 14 residues. The CDR3 is CASTPRGGRYEQYF. CDR3 DNA sequence: TGTGCCAGCACCCCGAGGGGGGGGCGTTACGAGCAGTACTTC.

The table lists this clone with a few counts. The rearrangement joins TRBV7-3 to TRBJ2-3; the match to TRBD2 covers 11 bases. The CDR3 is 14 amino acids. V trimming: 5 bases; J trimming: 6 bases; junction bases outside the gene matches: 4. Germline V gene lookup returns CDR1 SGHTA and CDR2 FQGTGA. The CDR3 reads CASSRLAGTDTQYF. The DNA for the CDR3 is TGTGCCAGCAGCCGACTAGCGGGAACTGATACGCAGTATTTT.

The chain employs TRBV28 and TRBJ1-4, with a tentative D call TRBD1 (5 bases). The CDR3 spans 13 residues. Trimming removed 3 bases at V and 5 bases at J, with 7 bases between. Germline V gene sequence: CDR1 MDHEN, CDR2 SYDVKM. CDR3 in amino acids: CASSFRGNEKLFF. CDR3 bases: TGTGCCAGCAGTTTCCGGGGGAATGAAAAACTGTTTTTT. Full variable domain (rest looked up from reference TRBV28 and TRBJ1-4): DVKVTQSSRYLVKRTGEKVFLECVQDMDHENMFWYRQDPGLGLRLIYFSYDVKMKEKGDIPEGYSVSREKKERFSLILESASTNQTSMYLCASSFRGNEKLFFGSGTQLSVL.

Here the CDR3 reads CASGPGTWNVDTQYF. The CDR3 DNA reads TGTGCCAGCGGACCGGGAACTTGGAATGTAGATACGCAGTATTTT. This chain links TRBV7-9 with TRBJ2-3, with D possibly being TRBD2 (5 bases). This CDR3 is 15 amino acids long. Trimming stripped 8 bases from V and 5 bases from J, with 20 bases between. Looked up from germline, CDR1 is SEHNR and CDR2 is FQNEAQ (reference sequence). The whole variable domain, filled in from reference TRBV7-9 and TRBJ2-3, reads DTGVSQNPRHKITKRGQNVTFRCDPISEHNRLYWYRQTLGQGPEFLTYFQNEAQLEKSRLLSDRFSAERPKGSFSTLEIQRTEQGDSAMYLCASGPGTWNVDTQYFGPGTRLTVL.

The V gene is TRBV5-1, the J gene TRBJ2-2; TRBD1 matches at 9 bases. Germline CDR1 SGHRS, CDR2 YFSETQ. The CDR3 extends over 16 amino acids. J was trimmed by 2 bases and V by 1 base; bases with no gene match: 3. DNA of the CDR3: TGCGCCAGCAGCTTGAGGGGACAGGGTAACACCGGGGAGCTGTTTTTT. Translation: CASSLRGQGNTGELFF.

The V call is TRBV15, the J call TRBJ2-2; TRBD1 might be the D (6 bases). CDR3 length: 15 residues. Germline V gene sequence: CDR1 LNHNV, CDR2 YYDKDF (reference sequence). V was clipped by 1 base and J by 4 bases, with 10 bases between them. This chain's CDR3 is CATSRADSFTGELFF. In nucleotides, the CDR3 is TGTGCCACCAGCAGAGCGGACAGTTTCACCGGGGAGCTGTTTTTT.

V is TRBV14 and J is TRBJ2-7; 11 nucleotides match TRBD2. The CDR3 has 15 amino acids. Germline V gives CDR1 SGHDN, CDR2 FVKESK. V shed 5 bases, J shed 6 bases, and the junction held 9 bases outside the gene matches. For the CDR3, the DNA is TGTGCCAGCAGCGCGGTAGCGGGAGGGCGGGGCGAGCAGTACTTC. Protein product: CASSAVAGGRGEQYF.

The V gene is TRBV28, the J gene TRBJ2-1; 10 bases agree with TRBD2. V gave up 7 bases and J gave up 8 bases; unmatched junction bases: 11. Per the germline V gene, CDR1 is MDHEN and CDR2 is SYDVKM. This CDR3 is built from 15 residues. CDR3 bases: TGTGCCAGCAATCCACTAGCGGGAACGACTGATGAGCAGTTCTTC. Its protein is CASNPLAGTTDEQFF. Based on the CDR3 plus reference TRBV28 and TRBJ2-1, the full variable domain is DVKVTQSSRYLVKRTGEKVFLECVQDMDHENMFWYRQDPGLGLRLIYFSYDVKMKEKGDIPEGYSVSREKKERFSLILESASTNQTSMYLCASNPLAGTTDEQFFGPGTRLTVL.

The rearrangement links TRBV11-2 to TRBJ2-1; TRBD2 agrees at 13 bases. The CDR3 length is 17 residues. CDR1 and CDR2 (germline): SGHAT, FQNNGV. J was trimmed by 8 bases and V by 5 bases; bases with no gene match: 12. The CDR3 protein is CASSPSLTSGRSDEQFF. The CDR3 DNA reads as TGTGCCAGCAGCCCGAGCCTGACTAGCGGGAGGAGTGATGAGCAGTTCTTC. Full variable domain (missing parts from reference TRBV11-2 and TRBJ2-1): EAGVAQSPRYKIIEKRQSVAFWCNPISGHATLYWYQQILGQGPKLLIQFQNNGVVDDSQLPKDRFSAERLKGVDSTLKIQPAKLEDSAVYLCASSPSLTSGRSDEQFFGPGTRLTVL.

The chain couples TRBV4-3 to TRBJ1-1; 7 positions agree with TRBD1. This CDR3 is built from 15 residues. With 1 base clipped from V and 1 base from J, the junction kept 3 bases outside the gene matches. Germline CDR1 LGHNA, CDR2 YSLEER. The CDR3 loop reads CASSQGGTENTEAFF. CDR3 DNA sequence: TGCGCCAGCAGCCAAGGTGGGACAGAGAACACTGAAGCTTTCTTT.

J is TRBJ2-3 and V is TRBV5-1; D is perhaps TRBD1 (6 bases). This CDR3 spans 14 amino acids. CDR1 and CDR2 from the germline V gene are SGHRS and YFSETQ. V was shortened by 0 bases and J by 5 bases, with 10 bases between the two germline ends. CDR3 residues: CASSLGVRGDTQYF. The CDR3 bases are TGCGCCAGCAGCTTGGGAGTCAGGGGAGATACGCAGTATTTT.

In its sample, this clone was seen a few times. V usage is TRBV29-1 and J usage is TRBJ2-1; TRBD1 might be the D (8 bases). CDR3 length: 13 residues. The germline V and J ends were trimmed by 6 bases and 4 bases, with 13 bases remaining between them. CDR1 and CDR2 (germline): SQVTM, ANQGSEA. The CDR3 spells CSVQGGRYNEQFF. The CDR3 coding sequence is TGCAGCGTACAGGGGGGGAGATACAATGAGCAGTTCTTC.

The chain is built from TRBV11-2 and TRBJ2-1; TRBD2 matches at 10 bases. Germline values: CDR1 SGHAT, CDR2 FQNNGV. V lost 0 bases, J lost 15 bases, and 14 bases stayed unmatched. CDR3 length: 16 amino acids. The CDR3 DNA reads TGTGCCAGCAGCTTAGATCCCGGCCTAGCGGGAGAGAATTTGTTCTTC. It translates to CASSLDPGLAGENLFF.

This chain joins TRBV7-2 and TRBJ1-1; 7 bases align to TRBD1. CDR1 SGHTA and CDR2 FQGNSA come from the germline V gene. The V and J ends lost 6 bases and 1 base, in that order; junction bases with no gene match: 5. CDR3 length: 14 amino acids. The CDR3 spells CASSSDRKNTEAFF. As DNA, the CDR3 is TGTGCCAGCAGTTCGGACAGGAAGAACACTGAAGCTTTCTTT.

This chain links TRBV5-6 with TRBJ2-1; 7 bases map to TRBD2. The CDR3 runs to 14 residues. V was pared by 4 bases and J by 8 bases, with 9 bases of the junction left unmatched. Germline V lookup: CDR1 SGHDT, CDR2 YYEEEE. The CDR3 DNA reads TGTGCCAGCAGCCTACTAGGACTAGTTGATGAGCAGTTCTTC. This sequence encodes CASSLLGLVDEQFF.

The chain employs TRBV18 and TRBJ2-7; 11 nucleotides match TRBD2. The CDR3 runs to 15 residues. Germline V gene lookup returns CDR1 KGHSH and CDR2 LQKENI. V dropped 2 bases and J dropped 3; count of bases not matched to a gene: 3. This CDR3 is CASSPSTSGSYEQYF. The DNA for the CDR3 is TGTGCCAGCTCACCAAGTACTAGCGGGAGCTACGAGCAGTACTTC.

V usage is TRBV28 and J usage is TRBJ1-3; 8 bases map to TRBD1. This CDR3 is 12 amino acids long. Germline assignment: CDR1 MDHEN and CDR2 SYDVKM. Germline trimming cut 8 bases from V and 13 bases from J; bases unmatched to any gene: 10. CDR3 coding DNA: TGTGCCAGCGCGAGCAGTACAGGGGGGATATATTTT. Translation gives CASASSTGGIYF. The variable domain in full, completed from reference TRBV28 and TRBJ1-3, reads DVKVTQSSRYLVKRTGEKVFLECVQDMDHENMFWYRQDPGLGLRLIYFSYDVKMKEKGDIPEGYSVSREKKERFSLILESASTNQTSMYLCASASSTGGIYFGEGSWLTVV.

This chain connects TRBV27 to TRBJ1-1; a weak D match, TRBD1 (6 bases). CDR1 and CDR2 from the germline V gene are MNHEY and SMNVEV (reference sequence). The CDR3 is 14 residues long. V was trimmed by 10 bases and J by 2 bases, leaving 17 bases between them. The CDR3, as DNA: TGTGCCACTTACCATGGGGGCGGAAACACTGAAGCTTTCTTT. This encodes CATYHGGGNTEAFF.

The chain couples TRBV2 to TRBJ2-3; D is uncertain. The CDR3 consists of 12 residues. The germline V gene has CDR1 SNHLY and CDR2 FYNNEI. The V end lost 5 bases, the J end lost 4 bases, and 7 bases lay between the germline ends. The DNA of the CDR3 is TGTGCCAGCAGTCCCTCGGCAGATACGCAGTATTTT. As protein: CASSPSADTQYF.

V usage is TRBV5-4 and J usage is TRBJ1-1; D perhaps matches TRBD1 (5 bases). This CDR3 is 16 amino acids long. V lost 4 bases and J lost 0, with 16 bases in between. Germline CDR1 and CDR2: SGHNT and YYREEE (reference sequence). The CDR3 sequence: CASSLDRGFMNTEAFF. The CDR3 DNA reads as TGTGCCAGCAGCCTAGACAGAGGATTTATGAACACTGAAGCTTTCTTT. Full variable domain (outside the CDR3, taken from reference TRBV5-4 and TRBJ1-1): ETGVTQSPTHLIKTRGQQVTLRCSSQSGHNTVSWYQQALGQGPQFIFQYYREEENGRGNFPPRFSGLQFPNYSSELNVNALELDDSALYLCASSLDRGFMNTEAFFGQGTRLTVV.

This clone was seen once. This chain links TRBV20-1 with TRBJ2-7, with no clear D. The germline CDR1 and CDR2 sequences are DFQATT and SNEGSKA (reference sequence). V gave up 3 bases and J gave up 2 bases, with 2 bases separating them. CDR3 length: 10 residues. The CDR3 sequence is CSASTYEQYF. Here the CDR3 DNA reads TGCAGTGCTAGCACCTACGAGCAGTACTTC.

V and J are TRBV19 and TRBJ1-5, with 9 bases that match TRBD1. This CDR3 contains 15 residues. CDR1 LNHDA and CDR2 SQIVND come from the germline V gene (reference sequence). The V and J ends lost 5 bases and 3 bases, in that order; junction bases with no gene match: 5. The DNA of the CDR3 is TGTGCCAGTAGTGCCGGGACAGGGTTCAATCAGCCCCAGCATTTT. It is translated as CASSAGTGFNQPQHF. Complete variable domain (other parts from reference TRBV19 and TRBJ1-5): DGGITQSPKYLFRKEGQNVTLSCEQNLNHDAMYWYRQDPGQGLRLIYYSQIVNDFQKGDIAEGYSVSREKKESFPLTVTSAQKNPTAFYLCASSAGTGFNQPQHFGDGTRLSIL.

The rearrangement joins TRBV5-1 to TRBJ1-5, with 7 bases fitting TRBD1. The germline gives CDR1 SGHRS, CDR2 YFSETQ. V trimming: 7 bases; J trimming: 4 bases; junction bases outside the gene matches: 11. There are 15 residues in the CDR3. DNA for the CDR3: TGCGCCAGCGCGCTGGGGGACAGCGTTAATCAGCCCCAGCATTTT. The encoded protein is CASALGDSVNQPQHF.